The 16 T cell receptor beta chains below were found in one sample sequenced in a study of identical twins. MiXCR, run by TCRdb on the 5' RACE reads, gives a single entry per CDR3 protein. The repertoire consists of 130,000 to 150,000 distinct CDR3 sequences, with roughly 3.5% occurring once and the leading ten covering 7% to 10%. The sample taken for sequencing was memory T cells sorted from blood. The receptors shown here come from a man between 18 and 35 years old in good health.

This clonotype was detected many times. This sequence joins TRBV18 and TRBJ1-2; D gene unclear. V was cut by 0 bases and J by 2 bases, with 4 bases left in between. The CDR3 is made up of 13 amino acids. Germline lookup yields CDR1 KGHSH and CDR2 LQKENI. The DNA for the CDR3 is TGTGCCAGCTCACCACCGCAGAACTATGGCTACACCTTC. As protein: CASSPPQNYGYTF.

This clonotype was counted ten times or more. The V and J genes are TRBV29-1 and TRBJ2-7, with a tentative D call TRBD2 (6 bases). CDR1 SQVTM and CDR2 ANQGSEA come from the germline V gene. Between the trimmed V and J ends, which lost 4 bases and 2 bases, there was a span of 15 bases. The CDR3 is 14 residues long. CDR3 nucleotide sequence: TGCAGCGTTGTGACGGGGACTTTGGCCTACGAGCAGTACTTC. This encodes CSVVTGTLAYEQYF.

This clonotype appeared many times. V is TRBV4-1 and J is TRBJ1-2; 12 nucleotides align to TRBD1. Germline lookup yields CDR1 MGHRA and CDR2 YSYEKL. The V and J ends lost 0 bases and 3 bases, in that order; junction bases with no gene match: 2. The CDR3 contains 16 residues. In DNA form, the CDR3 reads TGCGCCAGCAGCCAAGAGGGACAGGGGGCTTACTATGGCTACACCTTC. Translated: CASSQEGQGAYYGYTF.

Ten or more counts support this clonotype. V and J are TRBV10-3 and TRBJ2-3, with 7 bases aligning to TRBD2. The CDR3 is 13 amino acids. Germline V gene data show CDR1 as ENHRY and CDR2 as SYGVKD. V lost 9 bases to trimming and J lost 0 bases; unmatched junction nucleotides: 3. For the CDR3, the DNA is TGTGCCATACAGCGGGGTAGCACAGATACGCAGTATTTT. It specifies CAIQRGSTDTQYF.

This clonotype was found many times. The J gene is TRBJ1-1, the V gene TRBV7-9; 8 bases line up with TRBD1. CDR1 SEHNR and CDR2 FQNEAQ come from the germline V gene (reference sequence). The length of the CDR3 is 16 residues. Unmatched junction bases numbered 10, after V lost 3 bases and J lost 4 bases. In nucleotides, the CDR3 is TGTGCCAGCAGCTTCCCCAGGGGGCGAGCGAGCACTGAAGCTTTCTTT. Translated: CASSFPRGRASTEAFF.

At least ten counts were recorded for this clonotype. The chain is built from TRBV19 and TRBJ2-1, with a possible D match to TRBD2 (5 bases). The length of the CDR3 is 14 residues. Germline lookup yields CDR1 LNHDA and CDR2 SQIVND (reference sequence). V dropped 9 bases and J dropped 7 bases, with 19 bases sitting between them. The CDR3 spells CASSGVGILNEQFF. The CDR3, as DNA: TGTGCCAGCAGCGGAGTGGGCATTTTAAATGAGCAGTTCTTC.

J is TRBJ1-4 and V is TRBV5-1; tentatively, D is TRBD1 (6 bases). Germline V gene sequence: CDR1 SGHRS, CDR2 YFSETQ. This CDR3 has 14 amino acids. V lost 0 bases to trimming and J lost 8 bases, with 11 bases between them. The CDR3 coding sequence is TGCGCCAGCAGCTTGGGACAGGCAGGGGAAAAACTGTTTTTT. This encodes CASSLGQAGEKLFF. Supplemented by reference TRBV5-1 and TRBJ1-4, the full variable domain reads KAGVTQTPRYLIKTRGQQVTLSCSPISGHRSVSWYQQTPGQGLQFLFEYFSETQRNKGNFPGRFSGRQFSNSRSEMNVSTLELGDSALYLCASSLGQAGEKLFFGSGTQLSVL.

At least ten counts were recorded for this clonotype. CDR3 bases: TGTGCCACCAGTGCCCCGACAGGGTTGGGCACCGGGGAGCTGTTTTTT. Amino acids: CATSAPTGLGTGELFF. The V and J genes are TRBV24-1 and TRBJ2-2; 7 nucleotides agree with TRBD1. CDR1 and CDR2 from the germline V gene are KGHDR and SFDVKD. The CDR3 is 16 amino acids. V gave up 5 bases and J gave up 4 bases; unmatched junction bases: 9.

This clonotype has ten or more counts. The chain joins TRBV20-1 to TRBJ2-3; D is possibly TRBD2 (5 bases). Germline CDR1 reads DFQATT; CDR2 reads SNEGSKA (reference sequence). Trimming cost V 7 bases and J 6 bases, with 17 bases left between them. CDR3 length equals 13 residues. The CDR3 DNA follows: TGCAGTGGGGAACTGGTAGCGAAGGATACGCAGTATTTT. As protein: CSGELVAKDTQYF.

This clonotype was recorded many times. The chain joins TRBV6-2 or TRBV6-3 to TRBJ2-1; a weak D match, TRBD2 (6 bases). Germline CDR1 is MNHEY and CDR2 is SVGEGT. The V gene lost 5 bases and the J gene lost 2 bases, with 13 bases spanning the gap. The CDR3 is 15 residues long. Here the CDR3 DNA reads TGTGCCAGCAGTCCCCTAGCGCCCCCCTACAATGAGCAGTTCTTC. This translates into CASSPLAPPYNEQFF.

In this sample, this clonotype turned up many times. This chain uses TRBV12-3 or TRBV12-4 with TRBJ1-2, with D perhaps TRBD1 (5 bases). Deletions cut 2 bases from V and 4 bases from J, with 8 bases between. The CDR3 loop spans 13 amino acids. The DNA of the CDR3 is TGTGCCAGCAGTTTAAAGGGGACCTATGGCTACACCTTC. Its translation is CASSLKGTYGYTF.

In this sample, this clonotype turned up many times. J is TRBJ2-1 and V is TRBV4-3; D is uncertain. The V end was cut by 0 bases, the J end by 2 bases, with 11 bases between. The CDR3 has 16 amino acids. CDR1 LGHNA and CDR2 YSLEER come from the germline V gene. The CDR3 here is CASSQEGHTTYNEQFF. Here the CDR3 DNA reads TGCGCCAGCAGCCAAGAGGGCCATACCACCTACAATGAGCAGTTCTTC.

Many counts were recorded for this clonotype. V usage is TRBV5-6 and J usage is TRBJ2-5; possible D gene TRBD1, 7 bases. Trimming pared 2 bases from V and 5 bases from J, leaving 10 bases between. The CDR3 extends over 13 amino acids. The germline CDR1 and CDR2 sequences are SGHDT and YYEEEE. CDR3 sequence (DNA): TGTGCCAGCAGCTTCGCAGGGGGGGAGACCCAGTACTTC. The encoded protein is CASSFAGGETQYF.

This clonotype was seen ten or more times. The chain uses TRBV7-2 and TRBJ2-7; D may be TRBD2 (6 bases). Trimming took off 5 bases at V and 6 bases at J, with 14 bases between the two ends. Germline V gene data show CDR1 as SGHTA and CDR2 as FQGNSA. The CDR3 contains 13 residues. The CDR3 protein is CASSRHGGPEQYF. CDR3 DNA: TGTGCCAGCAGCCGTCATGGAGGGCCCGAGCAGTACTTC.

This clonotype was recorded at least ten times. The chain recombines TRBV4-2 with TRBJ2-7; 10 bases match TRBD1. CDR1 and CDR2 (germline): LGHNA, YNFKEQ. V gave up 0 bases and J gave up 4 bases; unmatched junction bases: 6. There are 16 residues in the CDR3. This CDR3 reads CASSQEGGTGEYEQYF. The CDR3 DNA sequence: TGTGCCAGCAGCCAAGAAGGTGGGACAGGGGAATACGAGCAGTACTTC.

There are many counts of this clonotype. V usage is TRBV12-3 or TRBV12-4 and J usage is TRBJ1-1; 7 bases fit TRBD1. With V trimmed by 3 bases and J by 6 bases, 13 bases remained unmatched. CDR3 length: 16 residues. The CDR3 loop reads CASSFGVETGRPEAFF. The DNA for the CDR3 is TGTGCCAGCAGTTTTGGGGTTGAGACAGGGAGGCCTGAAGCTTTCTTT.